Following are 8 T cell receptor beta chains from one sample sequenced in a study of blood T cell repertoires in COVID-19. TCRdb's table, derived via immunoSEQ multiplex PCR, lists solely in-frame clones and lacks some. Among about 120,000 clones listed, roughly 80% were seen once. Sample: peripheral blood. All receptors derive from a human donor in a cohort sampled during active COVID-19.

The chain recombines TRBV18 with TRBJ2-7, with D possibly being TRBD1 (5 bases). The CDR3 sequence is 15 residues long. V lost 4 bases, J lost 0 bases, and 13 bases lay in between. Germline V gives CDR1 KGHSH, CDR2 LQKENI. The CDR3 DNA reads as TGTGCCAGCTCACTGTTCCAGGGAAACTCCTACGAGCAGTACTTC. Translated, it gives CASSLFQGNSYEQYF.

This clone was detected once. V and J are TRBV7-8 and TRBJ2-2; a possible D gene is TRBD1 (6 bases). Germline CDR1 is SGHVS and CDR2 is FQNEAQ. V was cut by 3 bases and J by 2 bases, with 10 bases left in between. The CDR3 has 15 residues. The CDR3 protein is CASSLGRGNTGELFF. CDR3 in DNA: TGTGCCAGCAGCTTGGGCAGGGGTAACACCGGGGAGCTGTTTTTT.

The chain links TRBV13 to TRBJ2-7; TRBD1 matches at 10 bases. V gave up 5 bases and J gave up 6 bases; unmatched junction bases: 1. The CDR3 extends over 12 amino acids. The germline CDR1 and CDR2 sequences are PRHDT and FYEKMQ (reference sequence). CDR3 DNA sequence: TGTGCCAGCAGCGGACAGGGGGGCGAGCAGTACTTC. This encodes CASSGQGGEQYF.

J is TRBJ2-4 and V is TRBV5-1; D remains unclear. V was trimmed by 0 bases and J by 3 bases, leaving 10 bases between them. CDR1 and CDR2 from the germline V gene are SGHRS and YFSETQ. This CDR3 region has 15 residues. The CDR3 DNA reads as TGCGCCAGCAGCTTGGTAGCCGCCGACAAAAACATTCAGTACTTC. It translates to CASSLVAADKNIQYF.

This clone was seen many times. The CDR3 bases are TGTGCCACCAGTGATTTGAACGGCGAGCAGTACTTC. Its translation is CATSDLNGEQYF. The rearrangement uses TRBV24-1 and TRBJ2-7, with D uncertain. V lost 0 bases to trimming and J lost 6 bases, with 5 bases between them. The length of the CDR3 is 12 residues. Germline V gives CDR1 KGHDR, CDR2 SFDVKD.

This clone has a handful of counts. The chain joins TRBV6-6 to TRBJ2-1, with 11 bases that match TRBD2. V dropped 6 bases and J dropped 6; count of bases not matched to a gene: 7. Germline V gene sequence: CDR1 MNHNY, CDR2 SVGAGI (reference sequence). CDR3 size: 15 residues. In nucleotides, the CDR3 is TGTGCCAGCAGCCTTCTAGCGGGAGGAGGCAATGAGCAGTTCTTC. This codes for CASSLLAGGGNEQFF.

In its sample, this clone was seen once. This rearrangement joins TRBV6-5 to TRBJ2-3; D might be TRBD2 (5 bases). The V end lost 2 bases, the J end lost 4 bases, and 16 bases lay between the germline ends. CDR3 length equals 16 residues. The germline gives CDR1 MNHEY, CDR2 SVGAGI. CDR3 residues: CASSYPDSRPSDTQYF. The DNA of the CDR3 is TGTGCCAGCAGTTACCCGGACTCCCGACCATCAGATACGCAGTATTTT.

The rearrangement uses TRBV4-2 and TRBJ1-5; tentatively, D is TRBD1 (5 bases). The CDR3 length is 15 residues. Trimming took off 0 bases at V and 3 bases at J, with 9 bases between the two ends. CDR1 and CDR2 (germline): LGHNA, YNFKEQ. CDR3 nucleotide sequence: TGTGCCAGCAGCCAAGACGCAGGGTCCAATCAGCCCCAGCATTTT. Translating it yields CASSQDAGSNQPQHF.